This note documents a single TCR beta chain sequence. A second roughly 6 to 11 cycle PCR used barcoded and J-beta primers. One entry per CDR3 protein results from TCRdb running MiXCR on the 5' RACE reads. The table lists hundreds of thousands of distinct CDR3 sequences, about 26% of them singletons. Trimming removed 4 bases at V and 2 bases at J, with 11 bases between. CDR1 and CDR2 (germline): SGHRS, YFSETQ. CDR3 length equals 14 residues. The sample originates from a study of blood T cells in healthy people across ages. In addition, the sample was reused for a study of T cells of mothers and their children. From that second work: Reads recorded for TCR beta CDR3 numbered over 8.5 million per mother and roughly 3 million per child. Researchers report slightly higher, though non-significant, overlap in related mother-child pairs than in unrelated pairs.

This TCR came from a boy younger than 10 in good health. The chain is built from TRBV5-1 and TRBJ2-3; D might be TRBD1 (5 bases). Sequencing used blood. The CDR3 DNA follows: TGCGCCAGCAGCCCTGGGGCACCCACAGATACGCAGTATTTT. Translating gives CASSPGAPTDTQYF. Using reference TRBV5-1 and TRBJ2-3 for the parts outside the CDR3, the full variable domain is KAGVTQTPRYLIKTRGQQVTLSCSPISGHRSVSWYQQTPGQGLQFLFEYFSETQRNKGNFPGRFSGRQFSNSRSEMNVSTLELGDSALYLCASSPGAPTDTQYFGPGTRLTVL.